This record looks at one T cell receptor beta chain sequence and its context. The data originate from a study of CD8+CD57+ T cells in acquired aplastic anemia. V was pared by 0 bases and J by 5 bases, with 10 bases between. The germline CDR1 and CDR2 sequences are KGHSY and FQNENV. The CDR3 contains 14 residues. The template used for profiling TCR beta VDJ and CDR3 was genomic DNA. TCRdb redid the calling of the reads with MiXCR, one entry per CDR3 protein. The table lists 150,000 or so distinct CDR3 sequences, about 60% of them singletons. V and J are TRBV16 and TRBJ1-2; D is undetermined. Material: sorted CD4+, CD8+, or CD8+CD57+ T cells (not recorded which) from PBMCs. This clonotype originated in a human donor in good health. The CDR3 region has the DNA TGTGCCAGCAGCCAATCGTTGGCAGAGTATGGCTACACCTTC. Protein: CASSQSLAEYGYTF.